The rows below give T cell receptor beta chains drawn from one sample of a study of STAT5B mutations in CD4+ large granular lymphocyte leukemia. The table came from immunoSEQ multiplex PCR; TCRdb's copy has only in-frame clones and leaves some out. This sample yields approximately 30,000 clones, of which approximately 79% are seen a single time; about 2% belongs to the top ten. The source material was CD4+ T cells from blood buffy coats. Receptors were obtained from a human donor in good health. The CDR3 runs from the conserved cysteine through the conserved F or W. The order of the fields is D gene, clone size, J gene, V gene, CDR3 DNA, CDR3 protein. The D gene is left open where the match is weak. Not all rows give a size; the values are once, few, many and, for expanded clones, a class.

TRBD1 few TRBJ1-2 TRBV27 TGTGCCAGCAGCCCCCTCGGACAGGGGGCGATAGGCTACACCTTC CASSPLGQGAIGYTF
- - TRBJ1-1 TRBV6-1 TGTGCCAGCAGTCGGGGGAGGGGCACTGAAGCTTTCTTT CASSRGRGTEAFF
- - TRBJ2-5 TRBV27 TGTGCCAGCAGTTTATCGGGGACCCAGTACTTC CASSLSGTQYF
TRBD1 few TRBJ2-7 TRBV18 TGTGCCAGCTCACCACGGGACAGGCTCTACGAGCAGTACTTC CASSPRDRLYEQYF
- - TRBJ1-1 TRBV5-6 TGTGCCAGCAGCCTGGGGGGCCTGCACATGAACACTGAAGCTTTCTTT CASSLGGLHMNTEAFF
- - TRBJ2-5 TRBV5-4 TGTGCCAGCAGCCTCATCGGGAGCCACCAAGAGACCCAGTACTTC CASSLIGSHQETQYF
TRBD1 once TRBJ2-6 TRBV5-1 TGCGCCAGCAGCCCGAACGCGGGACAGGGAAGTTCTGGGGCCAACGTCCTGACTTTC CASSPNAGQGSSGANVLTF
TRBD2 - TRBJ2-3 TRBV5-4 TGTGCCAGCAGCTTAGCGGGGGCCCGCACAGATACGCAGTATTTT CASSLAGARTDTQYF
- - TRBJ2-3 TRBV6-5 TGTGCCAGCAGGGGTTTGGCGCCTAGCACAGATACGCAGTATTTT CASRGLAPSTDTQYF
- - TRBJ2-2 TRBV5-1 TGCGCCAGCAGCTCCAAAGTTAGGGGTCTAGCCGGGGAGCTGTTTTTT CASSSKVRGLAGELFF
- few TRBJ1-2 TRBV19 TGTGCCAGTAGCACCGTACGGTATGGCTACACCTTC CASSTVRYGYTF
TRBD1 - TRBJ1-5 TRBV19 TGTGCCAGTAGTGGAACGGACAGGGTCAATCAGCCCCAGCATTTT CASSGTDRVNQPQHF
- once TRBJ2-2 TRBV29-1 TGCAGCGTCGTACAGGGGAGGTCCGGGGAGCTGTTTTTT CSVVQGRSGELFF
TRBD1 - TRBJ2-7 TRBV4-1 TGCGCCAGCAGCCAAGAATTTCGACAGGGCTACGAGCAGTACTTC CASSQEFRQGYEQYF
TRBD1 - TRBJ1-1 TRBV19 TGTGCCAGTAGTCCAGGACAGGGAGGGGTCATGAACACTGAAGCTTTCTTT CASSPGQGGVMNTEAFF
- once TRBJ2-1 TRBV7-9 TGTGCCAGCAGCTTCACGAATGAGCAGTTCTTC CASSFTNEQFF
- - TRBJ1-4 TRBV10-1 TGCGCCAGCAGTGGCCGCGGGGAGGGGACTAATGAAAAACTGTTTTTT CASSGRGEGTNEKLFF
- - TRBJ2-1 TRBV7-9 TGTGCCAGCAGCTTAAATACGGACGGCAATGAGCAGTTCTTC CASSLNTDGNEQFF
TRBD1 once TRBJ1-5 TRBV9 TGTGCCAGCAGCTCAGCCGGGACAGGGTCGCTTAGCAATCAGCCCCAGCATTTT CASSSAGTGSLSNQPQHF
TRBD2 - TRBJ2-7 TRBV11-3 TGTGCCAGCAGCTTAGACGGAGCGGGAATCTCCTACGAGCAGTACTTC CASSLDGAGISYEQYF
- - TRBJ1-1 TRBV5-1 TGCGCCAGCAGCTTGTACCCCCAGGGCCAAATGAACACTGAAGCTTTCTTT CASSLYPQGQMNTEAFF
TRBD2 - TRBJ2-5 TRBV7-6 TGTGCCAGCAGGAAAAGGGTAGCGGGAGAAGGATGGTCCGAGACCCAGTACTTC CASRKRVAGEGWSETQYF
- - TRBJ1-5 TRBV29-1 TGCAGCGTAGCTCTAGGGGCGGCCAATCAGCCCCAGCATTTT CSVALGAANQPQHF
TRBD2 - TRBJ2-6 TRBV6-5 TGTGCCAGCAAGCCGGGGGGCTCTGGGGCCAACGTCCTGACTTTC CASKPGGSGANVLTF
- - TRBJ1-2 TRBV5-6 TGTGCCAGCAGCTTGGACGGGGACTATGGCTACACCTTC CASSLDGDYGYTF
- - TRBJ1-3 TRBV19 TGTGCCAGTAGTATGTCCAGATCCTCTGGAAACACCATATATTTT CASSMSRSSGNTIYF
- - TRBJ1-2 TRBV2 TGTGCCAGCAGCAGGTTTGGAGGCTACACCTTC CASSRFGGYTF
- - TRBJ2-7 TRBV7-2 TGTGCCAGCAGCGCGAATCGGGCTAGGCTCGAGCAGTACTTC CASSANRARLEQYF
- once TRBJ1-3 TRBV19 TGTGCCAGTAGGGACTCTTTCTCTGGAAACACCATATATTTT CASRDSFSGNTIYF
TRBD1 - TRBJ1-4 TRBV19 TGTGCCAGTAGTGGAATACGACAGGGAACTAATGAAAAACTGTTTTTT CASSGIRQGTNEKLFF
- once TRBJ2-3 TRBV6-4 TGTGCCAGCAGTGACTCCCGGACTAGCACAGATACGCAGTATTTT CASSDSRTSTDTQYF
TRBD2 - TRBJ2-5 TRBV9 TGTGCCAGCAGCGTTAGCGGGGGACGAGAGACCCAGTACTTC CASSVSGGRETQYF
TRBD1 - TRBJ1-6 TRBV30 TGTGCCTGGAAAGGTCGACAGGGTTTAGTTGGGTCACCCCTCCACTTT CAWKGRQGLVGSPLHF
- - TRBJ2-2 TRBV6-5 TGTGCCAGCAGTTACTTAGGGCCCGGGGAGCTGTTTTTT CASSYLGPGELFF
- - TRBJ1-1 TRBV19 TGTGCCAGTAGTCCGGGGAGACCGAACACTGAAGCTTTCTTT CASSPGRPNTEAFF